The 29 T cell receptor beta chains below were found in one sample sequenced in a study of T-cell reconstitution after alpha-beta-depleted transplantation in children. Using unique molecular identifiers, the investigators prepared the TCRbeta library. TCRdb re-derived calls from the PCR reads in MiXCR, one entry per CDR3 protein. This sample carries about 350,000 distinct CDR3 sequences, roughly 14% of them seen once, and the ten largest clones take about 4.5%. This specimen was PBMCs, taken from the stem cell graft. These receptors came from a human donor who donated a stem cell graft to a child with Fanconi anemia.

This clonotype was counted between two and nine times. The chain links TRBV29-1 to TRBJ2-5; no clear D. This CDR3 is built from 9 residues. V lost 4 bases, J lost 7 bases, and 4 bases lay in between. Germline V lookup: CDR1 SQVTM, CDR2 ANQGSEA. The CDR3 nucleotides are TGCAGCGTTGTTGGGACCCAGTACTTC. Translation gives CSVVGTQYF.

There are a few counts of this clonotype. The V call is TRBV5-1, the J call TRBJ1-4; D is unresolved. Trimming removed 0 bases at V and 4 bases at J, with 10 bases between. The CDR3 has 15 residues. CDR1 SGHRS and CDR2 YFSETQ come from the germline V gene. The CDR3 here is CASSLEPGYNEKLFF. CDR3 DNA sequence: TGCGCCAGCAGCTTGGAGCCAGGCTATAATGAAAAACTGTTTTTT.

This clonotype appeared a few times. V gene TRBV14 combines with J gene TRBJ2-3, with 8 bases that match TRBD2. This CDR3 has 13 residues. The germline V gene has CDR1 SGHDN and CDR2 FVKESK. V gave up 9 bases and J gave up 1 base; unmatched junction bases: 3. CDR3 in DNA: TGTGCCAGTTGTAGCGGGGGCACAGATACGCAGTATTTT. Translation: CASCSGGTDTQYF.

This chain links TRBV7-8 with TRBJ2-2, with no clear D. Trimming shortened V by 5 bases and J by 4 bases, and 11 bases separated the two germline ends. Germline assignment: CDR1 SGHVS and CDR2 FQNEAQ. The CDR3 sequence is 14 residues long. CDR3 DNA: TGTGCCAGCAGCCTTGGTGCGGCCACCGGGGAGCTGTTTTTT. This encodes CASSLGAATGELFF.

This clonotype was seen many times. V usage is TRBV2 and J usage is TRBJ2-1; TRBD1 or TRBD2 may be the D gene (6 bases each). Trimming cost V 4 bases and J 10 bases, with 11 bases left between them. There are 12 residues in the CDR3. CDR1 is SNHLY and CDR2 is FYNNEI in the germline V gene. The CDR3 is CASSGRGVEQFF. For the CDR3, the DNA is TGTGCCAGCAGTGGGAGGGGGGTCGAGCAGTTCTTC.

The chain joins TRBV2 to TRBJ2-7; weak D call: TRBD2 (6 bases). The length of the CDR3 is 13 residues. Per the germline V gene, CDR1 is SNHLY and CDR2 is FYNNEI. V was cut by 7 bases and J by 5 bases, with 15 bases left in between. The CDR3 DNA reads TGTGCCAGCATAAGGGAGGCTGTCCACGAGCAGTACTTC. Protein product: CASIREAVHEQYF.

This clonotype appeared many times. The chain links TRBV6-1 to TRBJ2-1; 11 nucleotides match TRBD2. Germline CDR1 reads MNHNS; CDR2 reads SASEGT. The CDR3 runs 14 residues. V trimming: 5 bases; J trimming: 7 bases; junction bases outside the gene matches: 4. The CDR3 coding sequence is TGTGCCAGCAGTCCTAGCGGGGGGAGGAATGAGCAGTTCTTC. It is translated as CASSPSGGRNEQFF.

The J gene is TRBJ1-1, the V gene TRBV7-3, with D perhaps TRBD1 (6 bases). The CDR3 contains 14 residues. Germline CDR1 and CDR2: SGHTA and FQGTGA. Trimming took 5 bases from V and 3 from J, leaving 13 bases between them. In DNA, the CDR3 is TGTGCCAGCAGCGAACAGGGAGGTTACACTGAAGCTTTCTTT. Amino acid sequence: CASSEQGGYTEAFF.

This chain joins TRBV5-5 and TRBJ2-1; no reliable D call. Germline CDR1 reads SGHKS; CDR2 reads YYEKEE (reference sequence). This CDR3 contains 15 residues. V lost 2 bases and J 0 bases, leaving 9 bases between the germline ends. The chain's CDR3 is CASSFGFLSYNEQFF. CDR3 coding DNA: TGTGCCAGCAGCTTTGGGTTCCTCTCCTACAATGAGCAGTTCTTC.

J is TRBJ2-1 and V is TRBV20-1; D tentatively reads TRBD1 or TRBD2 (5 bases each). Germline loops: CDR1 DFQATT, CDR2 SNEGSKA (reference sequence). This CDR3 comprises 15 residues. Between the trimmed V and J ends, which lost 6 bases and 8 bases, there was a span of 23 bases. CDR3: CSAPGTLVATDEQFF. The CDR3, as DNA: TGCAGTGCCCCCGGGACGTTAGTTGCTACGGATGAGCAGTTCTTC.

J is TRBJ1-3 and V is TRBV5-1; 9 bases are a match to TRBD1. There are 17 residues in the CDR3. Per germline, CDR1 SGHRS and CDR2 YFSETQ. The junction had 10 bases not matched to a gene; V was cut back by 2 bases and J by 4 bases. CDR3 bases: TGCGCCAGCAGCTTCGAGGGACAGGGCCGACGCGGAAACACCATATATTTT. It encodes CASSFEGQGRRGNTIYF. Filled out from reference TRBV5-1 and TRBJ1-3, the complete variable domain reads KAGVTQTPRYLIKTRGQQVTLSCSPISGHRSVSWYQQTPGQGLQFLFEYFSETQRNKGNFPGRFSGRQFSNSRSEMNVSTLELGDSALYLCASSFEGQGRRGNTIYFGEGSWLTVV.

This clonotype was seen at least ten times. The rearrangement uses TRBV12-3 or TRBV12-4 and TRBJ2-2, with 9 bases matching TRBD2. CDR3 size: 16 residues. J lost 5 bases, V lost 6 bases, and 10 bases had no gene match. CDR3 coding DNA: TGTGCCAGCAGCCAAGCGGGGGGTCAGAGAACCGGGGAGCTGTTTTTT. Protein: CASSQAGGQRTGELFF.

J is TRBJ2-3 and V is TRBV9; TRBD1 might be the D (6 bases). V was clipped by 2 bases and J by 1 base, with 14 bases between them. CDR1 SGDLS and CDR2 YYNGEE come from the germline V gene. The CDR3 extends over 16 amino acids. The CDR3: CASSVDAGDGTDTQYF. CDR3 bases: TGTGCCAGCAGCGTCGATGCAGGGGACGGCACAGATACGCAGTATTTT.

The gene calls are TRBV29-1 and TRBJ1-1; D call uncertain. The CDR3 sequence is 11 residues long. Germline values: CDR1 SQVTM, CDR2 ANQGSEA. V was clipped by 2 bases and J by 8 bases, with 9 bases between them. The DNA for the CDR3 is TGCAGCGTTGAACAGGCAGGCGAAGCTTTCTTT. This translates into CSVEQAGEAFF.

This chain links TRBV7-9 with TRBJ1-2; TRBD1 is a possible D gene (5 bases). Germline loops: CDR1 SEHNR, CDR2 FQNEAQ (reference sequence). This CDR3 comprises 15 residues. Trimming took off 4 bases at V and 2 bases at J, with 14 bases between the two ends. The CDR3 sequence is CASSSVGVSNYGYTF. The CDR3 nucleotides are TGTGCCAGCAGCTCTGTGGGGGTCTCCAACTATGGCTACACCTTC.

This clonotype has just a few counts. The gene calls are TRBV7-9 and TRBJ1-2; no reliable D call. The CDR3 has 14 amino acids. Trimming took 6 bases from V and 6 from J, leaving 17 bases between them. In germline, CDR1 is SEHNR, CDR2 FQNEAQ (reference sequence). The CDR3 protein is CASSSRIQGDGYTF. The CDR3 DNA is TGTGCCAGCAGTTCCCGGATACAAGGTGATGGCTACACCTTC.

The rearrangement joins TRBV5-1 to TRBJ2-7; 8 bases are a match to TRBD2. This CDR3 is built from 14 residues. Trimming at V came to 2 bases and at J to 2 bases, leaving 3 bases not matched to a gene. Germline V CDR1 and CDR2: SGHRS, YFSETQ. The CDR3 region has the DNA TGCGCCAGCAGCTTTAGCGGGAATACCTACGAGCAGTACTTC. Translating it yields CASSFSGNTYEQYF.

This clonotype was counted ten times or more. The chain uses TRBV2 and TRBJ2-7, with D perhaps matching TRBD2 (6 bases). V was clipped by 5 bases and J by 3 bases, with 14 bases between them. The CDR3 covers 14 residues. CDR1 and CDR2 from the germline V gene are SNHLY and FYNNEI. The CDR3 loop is CASSSMEGLYEQYF. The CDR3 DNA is TGTGCCAGCAGTTCGATGGAGGGCCTCTACGAGCAGTACTTC.

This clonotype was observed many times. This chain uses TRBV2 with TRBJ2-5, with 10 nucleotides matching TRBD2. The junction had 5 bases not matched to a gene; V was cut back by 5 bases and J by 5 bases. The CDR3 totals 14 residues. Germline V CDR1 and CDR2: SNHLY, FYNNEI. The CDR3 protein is CASSSSGGRETQYF. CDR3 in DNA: TGTGCCAGCAGTTCTAGCGGGGGACGGGAGACCCAGTACTTC.

The chain's CDR3 is CASSPLPRNTEAFF. The CDR3 DNA follows: TGCGCCAGCAGCCCGCTTCCGAGGAACACTGAAGCTTTCTTT. This chain links TRBV5-1 with TRBJ1-1; D is unclear. Trimming cost V 4 bases and J 1 base, with 11 bases left between them. Germline V gene sequence: CDR1 SGHRS, CDR2 YFSETQ. The CDR3 loop spans 14 amino acids.

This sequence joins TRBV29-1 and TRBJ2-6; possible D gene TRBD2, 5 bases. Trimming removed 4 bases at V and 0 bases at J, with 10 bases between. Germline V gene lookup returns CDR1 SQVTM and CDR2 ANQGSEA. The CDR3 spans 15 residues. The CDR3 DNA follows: TGCAGCGTTGCGGCGGGCTTCTCTGGGGCCAACGTCCTGACTTTC. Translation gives CSVAAGFSGANVLTF. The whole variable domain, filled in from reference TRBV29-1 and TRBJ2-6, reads SAVISQKPSRDICQRGTSLTIQCQVDSQVTMMFWYRQQPGQSLTLIATANQGSEATYESGFVIDKFPISRPNLTFSTLTVSNMSPEDSSIYLCSVAAGFSGANVLTFGAGSRLTVL.

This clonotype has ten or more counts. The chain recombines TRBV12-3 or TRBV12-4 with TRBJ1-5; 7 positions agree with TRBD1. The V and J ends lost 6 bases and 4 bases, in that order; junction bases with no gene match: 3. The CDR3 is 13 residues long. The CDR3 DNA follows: TGTGCCAGCAGGTCGACAGGGAATCAGCCCCAGCATTTT. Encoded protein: CASRSTGNQPQHF.

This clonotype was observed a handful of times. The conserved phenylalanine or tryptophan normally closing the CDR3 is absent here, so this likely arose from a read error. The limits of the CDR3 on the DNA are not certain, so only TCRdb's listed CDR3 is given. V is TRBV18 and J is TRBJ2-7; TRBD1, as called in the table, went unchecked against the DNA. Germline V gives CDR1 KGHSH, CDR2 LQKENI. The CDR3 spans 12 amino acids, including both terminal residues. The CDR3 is CASSPGGGGPFL.

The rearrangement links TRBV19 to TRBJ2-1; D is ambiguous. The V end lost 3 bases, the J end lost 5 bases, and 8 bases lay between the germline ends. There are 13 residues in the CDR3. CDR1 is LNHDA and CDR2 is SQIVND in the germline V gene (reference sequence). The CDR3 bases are TGTGCCAGTAGTATCGGGCAGGACAATGAGCAGTTCTTC. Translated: CASSIGQDNEQFF.

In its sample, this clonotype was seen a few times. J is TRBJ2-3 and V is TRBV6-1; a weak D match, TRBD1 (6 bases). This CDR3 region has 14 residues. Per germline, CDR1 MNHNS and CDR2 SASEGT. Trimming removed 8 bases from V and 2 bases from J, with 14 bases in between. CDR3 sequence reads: CASGGRGATDTQYF. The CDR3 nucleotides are TGTGCCAGCGGGGGCCGCGGAGCCACAGATACGCAGTATTTT.

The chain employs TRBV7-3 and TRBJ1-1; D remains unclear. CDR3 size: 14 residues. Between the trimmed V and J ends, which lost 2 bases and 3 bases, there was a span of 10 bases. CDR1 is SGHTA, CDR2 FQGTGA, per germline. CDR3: CASSLEAQYTEAFF. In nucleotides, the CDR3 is TGTGCCAGCAGCTTAGAGGCACAGTACACTGAAGCTTTCTTT.

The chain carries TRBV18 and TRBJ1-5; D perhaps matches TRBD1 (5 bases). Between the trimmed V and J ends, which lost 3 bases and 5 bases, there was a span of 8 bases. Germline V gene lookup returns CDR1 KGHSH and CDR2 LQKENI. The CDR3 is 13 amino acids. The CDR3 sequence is CASSPRGDQPQHF. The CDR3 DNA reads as TGTGCCAGCTCACCCCGGGGGGATCAGCCCCAGCATTTT.

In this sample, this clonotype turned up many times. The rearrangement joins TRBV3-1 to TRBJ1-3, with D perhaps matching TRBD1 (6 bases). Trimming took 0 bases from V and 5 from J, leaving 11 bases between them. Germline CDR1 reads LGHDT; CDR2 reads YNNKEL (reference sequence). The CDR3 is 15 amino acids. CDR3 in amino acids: CASSQETGLRNTIYF. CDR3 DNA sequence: TGTGCCAGCAGCCAAGAAACAGGGCTCCGAAACACCATATATTTT.

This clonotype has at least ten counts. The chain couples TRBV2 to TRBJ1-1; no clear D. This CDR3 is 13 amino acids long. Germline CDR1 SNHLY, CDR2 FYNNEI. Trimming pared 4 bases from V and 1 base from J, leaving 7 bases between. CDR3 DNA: TGTGCCAGCAGTGGGGGTCGGAACACTGAAGCTTTCTTT. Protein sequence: CASSGGRNTEAFF.